This record looks at one TCR beta chain sequence and its context. The antigen remains undetermined. The data originate from a study of T cell repertoires in cytomegalovirus infection. Each CDR3 protein is one row after TCRdb ran MiXCR on the reads. The table lists approximately 110,000 distinct CDR3 sequences, 30% to 40% of them singletons, with 58% in the top ten. Unmatched junction bases numbered 8, after V lost 2 bases and J lost 4 bases. The germline V gene encodes CDR1 MGHRA and CDR2 YSYEKL. This CDR3 has 16 amino acids. V gene TRBV4-1 combines with J gene TRBJ2-3; 8 nucleotides agree with TRBD1. The TCR was taken from a human donor in good health (CMV status not recorded). Some clones in this sample may be carry-over from other donors' samples. The sequenced sample was CD8+ T cells from cultured PBMCs, obtained from culture after CMV antigen stimulation. CDR3 sequence reads: CASSQPSGQAADTQYF. In DNA, the CDR3 is TGCGCCAGCAGCCAACCTTCGGGACAGGCGGCAGATACGCAGTATTTT.